This TCR beta chain was found in a study of human T cells and chemical hapten exposure. Study-wide points: DPC sensitization left the count of TCRs above 1 in 1000 unchanged.

Someone pulled total RNA out of unfractionated whole blood. CDR3 length: 12 residues. Germline CDR1 reads MNHEY; CDR2 reads SVGAGI. Trimming removed 2 bases at V and 5 bases at J, with 7 bases between. About this clonotype: Its antigen is unknown.

Unique molecular identifiers were attached to individual cDNA molecules within the library. TCRdb called the 5' RACE reads again in MiXCR, with one record for every CDR3 protein. In the table there are 110,000 or so distinct CDR3 sequences, 19% of which are singletons. The gene calls are TRBV6-5 and TRBJ2-7; no clear D. The sequence was collected from a human donor in good health. The chain's CDR3 is CASSYRDNEQYF. CDR3 DNA sequence: TGTGCCAGCAGTTACCGAGATAACGAGCAGTACTTC.